These 13 T cell receptor beta chains were sequenced from one sample in a study of CD8 T cells in ankylosing spondylitis. Study results and limitations: A TCR beta motif of under 10 highly homologous variants seemed to mark ankylosing spondylitis blood.

Antigen specificity for these receptors is unknown. TCRdb fed the 5' RACE reads into MiXCR, producing one record per CDR3 protein. The sample holds about 460,000 distinct CDR3 sequences; approximately 5.3% are singletons and the top ten take 3% to 4%. Input material: blood, either unsorted or a sorted T cell fraction (not recorded which). The receptors derive from a male donor with ankylosing spondylitis.

This clonotype was counted only a few times. The V and J genes are TRBV18 and TRBJ2-3; TRBD1 agrees at 10 bases. CDR3 length: 16 amino acids. The ends lost 2 bases at V and 7 bases at J; junction bases unmatched: 9. Per the germline V gene, CDR1 is KGHSH and CDR2 is LQKENI. The CDR3 region is CASSPTPGQGRNTQYF. Here the CDR3 DNA reads TGTGCCAGCTCACCAACCCCGGGACAGGGGCGCAATACGCAGTATTTT. The full variable domain, its missing parts supplied by reference TRBV18 and TRBJ2-3, is NAGVMQNPRHLVRRRGQEARLRCSPMKGHSHVYWYRQLPEEGLKFMVYLQKENIIDESGMPKERFSAEFPKEGPSILRIQQVVRGDSAAYFCASSPTPGQGRNTQYFGPGTRLTVL.

This clonotype has more than one count but fewer than ten. The genes are TRBV6-1 and TRBJ2-5, with 8 nucleotides matching TRBD2. In germline, CDR1 is MNHNS, CDR2 SASEGT. The V and J ends lost 5 bases and 5 bases, in that order; junction bases with no gene match: 7. This CDR3 has 14 residues. CDR3 in amino acids: CASSRWTSSETQYF. The CDR3 DNA is TGTGCCAGCAGTCGATGGACTAGCTCGGAGACCCAGTACTTC.

This clonotype has at least ten counts. The chain has TRBV29-1 and TRBJ1-5, with TRBD1 matching 7 bases. The CDR3 contains 15 residues. Germline V CDR1 and CDR2: SQVTM, ANQGSEA. With 7 bases clipped from V and 8 bases from J, the junction kept 17 bases outside the gene matches. CDR3 nucleotides: TGCAGCGCCCTGGTTCGACAGGGCCCAGGTGAGCCCCAGCATTTT. Translated: CSALVRQGPGEPQHF.

Comment on this clonotype: A read error is possible here, since a much larger clone lies one base away. The chain employs TRBV12-3 or TRBV12-4 and TRBJ1-2, with D uncertain. The V and J ends lost 1 base and 8 bases respectively, with 11 bases between them. CDR3 length equals 13 residues. The CDR3 DNA sequence: TGTGCCAGCAGTTTAGTTGCGGCTTTGGGCTACACCTTC. Protein: CASSLVAALGYTF.

Comment on this clonotype: This clone may be a read error of a much larger clone one base away. In DNA form, the CDR3 reads TGCGCCAGCAGCCGTGGGGCGATTAACTCTGGAAACACCATATATTTT. Translation gives CASSRGAINSGNTIYF. The genes are TRBV4-1 and TRBJ1-3, with a tentative D call TRBD1 (5 bases). V lost 4 bases to trimming and J lost 0 bases, with 13 bases between them. CDR1 MGHRA and CDR2 YSYEKL come from the germline V gene. CDR3 length: 16 residues.

The J gene is TRBJ2-2, the V gene TRBV11-1; 7 nucleotides align to TRBD1. The germline gives CDR1 SGHAT, CDR2 FQDESV (reference sequence). The ends lost 4 bases at V and 3 bases at J; junction bases unmatched: 11. The CDR3 runs 17 residues. CDR3: CASSWTVDRADTGELFF. In DNA form, the CDR3 reads TGTGCCAGCAGCTGGACGGTCGACAGGGCCGACACCGGGGAGCTGTTTTTT.

This clonotype appeared many times. The J gene is TRBJ2-3, the V gene TRBV7-9, with D tentatively TRBD2 (5 bases). The germline V and J ends were trimmed by 1 base and 2 bases, with 10 bases remaining between them. This CDR3 is 15 amino acids long. Germline loops: CDR1 SEHNR, CDR2 FQNEAQ (reference sequence). The CDR3 sequence is CASSLEGVDTDTQYF. The CDR3 DNA follows: TGTGCCAGCAGCTTAGAGGGAGTCGACACAGATACGCAGTATTTT. Supplemented by reference TRBV7-9 and TRBJ2-3, the full variable domain reads DTGVSQNPRHKITKRGQNVTFRCDPISEHNRLYWYRQTLGQGPEFLTYFQNEAQLEKSRLLSDRFSAERPKGSFSTLEIQRTEQGDSAMYLCASSLEGVDTDTQYFGPGTRLTVL.

This clonotype was seen repeatedly, ten times or more. This chain links TRBV7-8 with TRBJ2-7; D is perhaps TRBD2 (6 bases). CDR3 length equals 14 residues. The germline V and J ends were trimmed by 5 bases and 4 bases, with 15 bases remaining between them. CDR1 is SGHVS, CDR2 FQNEAQ, per germline. CDR3 DNA sequence: TGTGCCAGCAGCCCGCGGACTACCCAATACGAGCAGTACTTC. This codes for CASSPRTTQYEQYF.

This clonotype was detected only a few times. J is TRBJ2-4 and V is TRBV7-2; TRBD1 agrees at 7 bases. The germline V gene has CDR1 SGHTA and CDR2 FQGNSA. The length of the CDR3 is 14 residues. The V segment lost 2 bases and the J segment 6 bases; nucleotides outside the gene matches: 4. In DNA form, the CDR3 reads TGTGCCAGCAGCTTATCGACAGGGTCAAACATTCAGTACTTC. Protein: CASSLSTGSNIQYF.

This clonotype has a count of ten or more. This sequence joins TRBV6-1 and TRBJ1-1, with D perhaps TRBD1 (5 bases). Germline V gene data show CDR1 as MNHNS and CDR2 as SASEGT. There are 13 residues in the CDR3. The V and J ends lost 5 bases and 9 bases respectively, with 16 bases between them. In DNA, the CDR3 is TGTGCCAGCAGTACAGGTGGATTAAGACAAGCTTTCTTT. This gives the protein CASSTGGLRQAFF.

This clonotype was detected a few times. The rearrangement joins TRBV7-6 to TRBJ1-6; D is possibly TRBD1 (5 bases). V was cut by 7 bases and J by 10 bases, with 14 bases left in between. The germline V gene encodes CDR1 SGHVS and CDR2 FNYEAQ. CDR3 length: 13 amino acids. The CDR3 is CASTRDQWSPLHF. The CDR3 coding sequence is TGTGCCAGCACCCGGGACCAGTGGTCACCCCTCCACTTT.

The J gene is TRBJ2-6, the V gene TRBV4-2; TRBD1 matches 7 bases. The V gene end was trimmed by 1 base and the J gene end by 2 bases; junction bases not matched to a gene: 5. Germline CDR1 LGHNA, CDR2 YNFKEQ. The CDR3 length is 17 residues. The CDR3 sequence is CASSQVVTGAGANVLTF. CDR3 sequence (DNA): TGTGCCAGCAGCCAAGTAGTCACAGGGGCTGGGGCCAACGTCCTGACTTTC.

This clonotype has a count of ten or more. This chain links TRBV6-5 with TRBJ1-1, with D tentatively TRBD1 (6 bases). The CDR3 runs 14 residues. Germline values: CDR1 MNHEY, CDR2 SVGAGI. The germline V and J ends were trimmed by 2 bases and 1 base, with 8 bases remaining between them. This chain's CDR3 is CASSYDRKNTEAFF. As DNA, the CDR3 is TGTGCCAGCAGTTACGACAGGAAGAACACTGAAGCTTTCTTT.